The next 5 T cell receptor beta chains were all read from a single sample in a study of cytomegalovirus exposure and HLA in healthy donors. Primers for the PCR totalled 60 Vbeta and 13 Jbeta. The data were produced by immunoSEQ multiplex PCR, yet TCRdb's version contains in-frame clones alone and is incomplete. The table has hundreds of thousands of clones, more than 75% seen once. Sequenced: PBMCs. Receptors were obtained from a girl aged 2 to 9 in good health and CMV-seronegative.

The chain has TRBV11-2 and TRBJ2-1, with 7 bases matching TRBD2. J was trimmed by 6 bases and V by 0 bases; bases with no gene match: 2. The CDR3 length is 14 residues. The germline V gene has CDR1 SGHAT and CDR2 FQNNGV. The CDR3 DNA follows: TGTGCCAGCAGCTTAGATGGGAGGGTCAATGAGCAGTTCTTC. This translates into CASSLDGRVNEQFF.

The chain's CDR3 is CASSLTSGGTLGTGELFF. The CDR3 nucleotides are TGTGCCAGCAGCCTAACTAGCGGGGGGACTCTTGGGACCGGGGAGCTGTTTTTT. The chain has TRBV9 and TRBJ2-2; TRBD2 aligns across 12 bases. The CDR3 is made up of 18 amino acids. Per the germline V gene, CDR1 is SGDLS and CDR2 is YYNGEE. After removal of 4 bases from V and 5 bases from J, the junction contained 12 bases not matched to a gene.

The rearrangement links TRBV5-4 to TRBJ2-1; perhaps TRBD2 as D (6 bases). The length of the CDR3 is 16 residues. Germline V CDR1 and CDR2: SGHNT, YYREEE (reference sequence). V lost 2 bases to trimming and J lost 9 bases, with 21 bases between them. Here the CDR3 reads CASSFFRGLKQGEQFF. The DNA for the CDR3 is TGTGCCAGCAGCTTTTTCCGGGGACTTAAGCAAGGTGAGCAGTTCTTC.

The chain carries TRBV29-1 and TRBJ2-7; TRBD1 aligns across 7 bases. The CDR3 is made up of 14 amino acids. Germline assignment: CDR1 SQVTM and CDR2 ANQGSEA. With V trimmed by 3 bases and J by 6 bases, 11 bases remained unmatched. This CDR3 reads CSVEMQQGHSEQYF. CDR3 bases: TGCAGCGTTGAGATGCAACAGGGGCATTCCGAGCAGTACTTC.

This clone was counted once. The CDR3 region is CANRQGALDTQYF. As DNA, the CDR3 is TGCGCCAACCGACAGGGGGCGTTAGATACGCAGTATTTT. The chain uses TRBV5-1 and TRBJ2-3; 10 positions match TRBD1. The CDR3 consists of 13 residues. V gave up 9 bases and J gave up 5 bases; unmatched junction bases: 6. CDR1 is SGHRS, CDR2 YFSETQ, per germline.